This T cell receptor beta chain emerged from a study of blood T cells in healthy people across ages. The germline CDR1 and CDR2 sequences are SGDLS and YYNGEE. The CDR3 spans 16 residues. V gave up 0 bases and J gave up 8 bases, with 20 bases separating them. The use of a sample-barcoded 5' primer and a J-beta primer mix characterized a second PCR of about 6 to 12 cycles. A single record per CDR3 protein comes from TCRdb applying MiXCR to the 5' RACE reads. Altogether under 1,100,000 distinct CDR3 sequences are present, about 25% being singletons, with the ten largest covering around 0.75%. The same specimen was also included in a second study, on T cells of mothers and their children.

Input material: blood. The chain has TRBV9 and TRBJ1-1; weak D call: TRBD1 (6 bases). The TCR was taken from a girl aged 2 to 10 in good health. The CDR3 bases are TGTGCCAGCAGCGTAGTGGGGTTTGAGACAGGAGGAGAAGCTTTCTTT. This encodes CASSVVGFETGGEAFF.